This record concerns one TCR beta chain sequence. The antigen remains unidentified. This may stem from a read error, because a much larger clone lies one nucleotide away. Germline V gene lookup returns CDR1 ENHRY and CDR2 SYGVKD. This CDR3 is built from 13 residues. The source of the sample is a study of CD8 T cells in ankylosing spondylitis. Points from the study as a whole: Some motif variants were previously reported in reactive arthritis synovial fluid and blood. Reportedly, significant enrichment of disease-linked clones occurred in matched ankylosing spondylitis synovial fluid.

A single record per CDR3 protein comes from TCRdb applying MiXCR to the 5' RACE reads. The sample has about 220,000 distinct CDR3 sequences, roughly 24% seen once. This receptor was identified in a male donor with ankylosing spondylitis or in good health (not recorded which). The chain is built from TRBV10-3 and TRBJ2-6; D is perhaps TRBD1 (5 bases). Specimen: blood, either unsorted or a sorted T cell fraction (not recorded which). This CDR3 reads CAIRDSGANILTF. The DNA for the CDR3 is TGTGCCATAAGAGACTCTGGGGCCAACATCCTGACTTTC.